A selection of T cell receptor beta chains follows, all from one sample in a study of blood T cell repertoires in COVID-19. TCRdb's table, derived via immunoSEQ multiplex PCR, lists solely in-frame clones and lacks some. The table has under 350,000 clones, around nine tenths seen once. The sequenced sample consisted of peripheral blood. The receptors shown here come from a woman aged 25 to 39 with COVID-19, enrolled during active disease. The CDR3 runs from the conserved cysteine through the conserved F or W. D genes are given only for firm matches.

>.|TRBV19|TRBJ2-7
CASRAATYEQYF
TGTGCCAGTAGAGCAGCGACCTACGAGCAGTACTTC
>.|TRBV6-1|TRBJ1-2
CASSEADWRDAVRDYGYTF
TGTGCCAGCAGTGAAGCCGATTGGAGGGATGCGGTGAGGGACTATGGCTACACCTTC
>TRBD2|TRBV2|TRBJ2-1
CASQLLAGAYNEQFF
TGTGCCAGCCAACTTCTAGCGGGGGCCTACAATGAGCAGTTCTTC
>.|TRBV29-1|TRBJ1-1
CSVEQGNTEAFF
TGCAGCGTTGAACAGGGGAACACTGAAGCTTTCTTT
>TRBD1|TRBV5-5|TRBJ2-5
CASSLVGQGKGGETQYF
TGTGCCAGCAGCTTGGTTGGACAGGGTAAAGGAGGGGAGACCCAGTACTTC
>TRBD1|TRBV29-1|TRBJ1-2
CSVEFSGGDGYTF
TGCAGCGTTGAATTTTCAGGGGGCGATGGCTACACCTTC
>TRBD1|TRBV5-1|TRBJ1-2
CASSFDREDGYTF
TGCGCCAGCAGCTTTGACAGGGAGGATGGCTACACCTTC
>.|TRBV15|TRBJ1-1
CATAGANTEAFF
TGTGCCACTGCGGGGGCGAACACTGAAGCTTTCTTT
>.|TRBV7-3|TRBJ1-2
CASSLTAGLNNYGYTF
TGTGCCAGCAGCTTAACAGCAGGATTAAATAACTATGGCTACACCTTC
>TRBD2|TRBV2|TRBJ2-1
CASSYSLGGNEQFF
TGTGCCAGCAGCTATAGCTTGGGGGGGAATGAGCAGTTCTTC
>TRBD1|TRBV6-5|TRBJ1-6
CASMRGTDNSPLHF
TGTGCCAGCATGCGCGGGACAGATAATTCACCCCTCCACTTT
>TRBD1|TRBV6-5|TRBJ1-1
CASWARDRVTEAFF
TGTGCCAGCTGGGCTAGGGACAGGGTCACTGAAGCTTTCTTT
>TRBD1|TRBV3-1/TRBV3-2|TRBJ1-5
CASSQGTGANQPQHF
TGTGCCAGCAGCCAAGGGACAGGGGCCAATCAGCCCCAGCATTTT
>TRBD1|TRBV2|TRBJ2-1
CASSLQGLIMNEQFF
TGTGCCAGCAGTCTACAGGGGCTGATAATGAATGAGCAGTTCTTC
>TRBD2|TRBV5-1|TRBJ2-1
CASSSQRGGNEQFF
TGCGCCAGCAGCAGCCAGCGGGGGGGCAATGAGCAGTTCTTC
>.|TRBV10-2|TRBJ1-2
CASSESRGGYTF
TGCGCCAGCAGTGAGTCCCGGGGGGGCTACACCTTC
>TRBD1|TRBV9|TRBJ1-4
CASSVGTGTSYHEKLFF
TGTGCCAGCAGCGTCGGGACAGGGACATCCTATCATGAAAAACTGTTTTTT
>.|TRBV2|TRBJ2-3
CASTVPGTQYF
TGTGCCAGCACCGTCCCGGGTACGCAGTATTTT
>TRBD1|TRBV7-3|TRBJ2-5
CASSLGRTGGRETQYF
TGTGCCAGCAGCTTAGGACGGACAGGGGGCCGGGAGACCCAGTACTTC
>.|TRBV2|TRBJ1-1
CASSEGGEDTEAFF
TGTGCCAGCAGTGAAGGGGGCGAGGATACTGAAGCTTTCTTT
>.|TRBV6-5|TRBJ2-3
CASSRTERMGTQYF
TGTGCCAGCAGTCGGACAGAACGAATGGGTACGCAGTATTTT
>.|TRBV7-9|TRBJ1-1
CASSLGRENTEAFF
TGTGCCAGCAGCTTGGGCCGAGAGAACACTGAAGCTTTCTTT